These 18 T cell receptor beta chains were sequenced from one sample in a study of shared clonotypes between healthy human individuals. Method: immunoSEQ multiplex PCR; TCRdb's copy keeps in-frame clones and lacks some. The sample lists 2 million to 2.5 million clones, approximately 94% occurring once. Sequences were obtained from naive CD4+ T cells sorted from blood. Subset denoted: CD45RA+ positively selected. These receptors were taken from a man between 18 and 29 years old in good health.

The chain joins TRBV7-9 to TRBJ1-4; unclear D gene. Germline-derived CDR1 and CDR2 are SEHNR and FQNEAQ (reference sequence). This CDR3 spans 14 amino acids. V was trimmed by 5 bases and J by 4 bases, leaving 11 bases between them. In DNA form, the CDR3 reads TGTGCCAGCAGCCTTAAGGGAGTTAATGAAAAACTGTTTTTT. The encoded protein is CASSLKGVNEKLFF.

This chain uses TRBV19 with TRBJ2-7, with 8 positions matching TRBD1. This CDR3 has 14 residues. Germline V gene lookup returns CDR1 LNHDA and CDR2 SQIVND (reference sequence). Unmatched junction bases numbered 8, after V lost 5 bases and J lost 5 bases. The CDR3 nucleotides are TGTGCCAGTAGTTCACGACAGGGGCAGAACGAGCAGTACTTC. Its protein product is CASSSRQGQNEQYF. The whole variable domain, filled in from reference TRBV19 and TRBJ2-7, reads DGGITQSPKYLFRKEGQNVTLSCEQNLNHDAMYWYRQDPGQGLRLIYYSQIVNDFQKGDIAEGYSVSREKKESFPLTVTSAQKNPTAFYLCASSSRQGQNEQYFGPGTRLTVT.

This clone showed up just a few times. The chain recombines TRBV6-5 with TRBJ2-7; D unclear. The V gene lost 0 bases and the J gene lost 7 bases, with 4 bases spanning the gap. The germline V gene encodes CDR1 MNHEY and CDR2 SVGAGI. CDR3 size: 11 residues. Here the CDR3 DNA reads TGTGCCAGCAGTTACTCGAAGGAGCAGTACTTC. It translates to CASSYSKEQYF.

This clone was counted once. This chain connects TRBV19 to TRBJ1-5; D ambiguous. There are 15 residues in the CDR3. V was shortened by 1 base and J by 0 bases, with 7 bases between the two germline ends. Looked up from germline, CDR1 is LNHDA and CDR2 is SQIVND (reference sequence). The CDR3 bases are TGTGCCAGTAGTATAGCTGCGGTTAGCAATCAGCCCCAGCATTTT. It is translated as CASSIAAVSNQPQHF.

The CDR3: CASSPDGTVNSPLHF. Written as DNA, the CDR3 is TGCGCCAGCAGCCCCGATGGGACGGTAAATTCACCCCTCCACTTT. The chain is built from TRBV5-1 and TRBJ1-6, with D perhaps TRBD1 (5 bases). Trimming took 4 bases from V and 7 from J, leaving 15 bases between them. The CDR3 has 15 amino acids. The germline V gene has CDR1 SGHRS and CDR2 YFSETQ.

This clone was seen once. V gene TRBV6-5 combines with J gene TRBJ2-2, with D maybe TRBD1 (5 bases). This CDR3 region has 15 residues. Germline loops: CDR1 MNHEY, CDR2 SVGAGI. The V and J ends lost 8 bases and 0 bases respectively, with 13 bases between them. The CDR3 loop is CASSRGYANTGELFF. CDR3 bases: TGTGCCAGCTCTAGGGGTTACGCGAACACCGGGGAGCTGTTTTTT.

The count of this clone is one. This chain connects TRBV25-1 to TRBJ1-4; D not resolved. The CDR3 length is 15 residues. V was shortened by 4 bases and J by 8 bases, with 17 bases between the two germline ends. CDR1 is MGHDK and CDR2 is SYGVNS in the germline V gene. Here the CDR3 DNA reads TGTGCCAGCAGTGCTTCGGGTTTAATGGGGGAAAAACTGTTTTTT. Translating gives CASSASGLMGEKLFF.

The CDR3 here is CASSLAGGSYLSGNTIYF. In nucleotides, the CDR3 is TGCGCCAGCAGCTTGGCGGGGGGGTCGTACCTCTCTGGAAACACCATATATTTT. V and J are TRBV5-1 and TRBJ1-3; D is perhaps TRBD1 (5 bases). Germline-derived CDR1 and CDR2 are SGHRS and YFSETQ. The CDR3 runs to 18 residues. Between the trimmed V and J ends, which lost 0 bases and 0 bases, there was a span of 16 bases. Together with reference TRBV5-1 and TRBJ1-3, the CDR3 gives the full variable domain: KAGVTQTPRYLIKTRGQQVTLSCSPISGHRSVSWYQQTPGQGLQFLFEYFSETQRNKGNFPGRFSGRQFSNSRSEMNVSTLELGDSALYLCASSLAGGSYLSGNTIYFGEGSWLTVV.

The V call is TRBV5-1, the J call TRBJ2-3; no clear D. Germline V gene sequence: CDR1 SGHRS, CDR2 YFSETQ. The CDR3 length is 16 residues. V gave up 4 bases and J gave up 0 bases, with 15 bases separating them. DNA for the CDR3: TGCGCCAGCAGCCCGGGTTCGGGCGGTAGCACAGATACGCAGTATTTT. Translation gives CASSPGSGGSTDTQYF. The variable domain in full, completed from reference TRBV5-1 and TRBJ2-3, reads KAGVTQTPRYLIKTRGQQVTLSCSPISGHRSVSWYQQTPGQGLQFLFEYFSETQRNKGNFPGRFSGRQFSNSRSEMNVSTLELGDSALYLCASSPGSGGSTDTQYFGPGTRLTVL.

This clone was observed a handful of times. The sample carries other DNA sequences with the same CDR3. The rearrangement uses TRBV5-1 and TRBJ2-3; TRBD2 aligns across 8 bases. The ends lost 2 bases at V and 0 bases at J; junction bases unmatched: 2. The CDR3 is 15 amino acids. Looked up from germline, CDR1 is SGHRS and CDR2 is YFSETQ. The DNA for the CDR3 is TGCGCCAGCAGCTTAAGCGGGGGAAGCACAGATACGCAGTATTTT. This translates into CASSLSGGSTDTQYF.

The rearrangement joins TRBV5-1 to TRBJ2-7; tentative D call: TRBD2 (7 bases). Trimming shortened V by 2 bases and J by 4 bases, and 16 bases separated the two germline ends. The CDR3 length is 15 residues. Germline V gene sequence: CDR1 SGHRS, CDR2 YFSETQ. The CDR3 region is CASSFGGGAWYEQYF. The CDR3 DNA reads TGCGCCAGCAGCTTCGGCGGGGGCGCGTGGTACGAGCAGTACTTC.

The CDR3 spells CASSLVDRPNYGYTF. The CDR3, as DNA: TGTGCCAGCAGCTTAGTGGACAGGCCGAACTATGGCTACACCTTC. V and J are TRBV7-2 and TRBJ1-2; TRBD1 matches 7 bases. The CDR3 length is 15 residues. The germline V gene encodes CDR1 SGHTA and CDR2 FQGNSA. V gave up 1 base and J gave up 2 bases; unmatched junction bases: 4.

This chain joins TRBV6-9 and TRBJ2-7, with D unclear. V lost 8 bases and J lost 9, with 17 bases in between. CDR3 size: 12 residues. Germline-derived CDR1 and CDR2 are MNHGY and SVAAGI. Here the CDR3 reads CASPQLYRAQYF. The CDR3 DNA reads TGTGCCAGCCCTCAGCTGTACCGTGCGCAGTACTTC.

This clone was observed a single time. The CDR3 nucleotides are TGTGCCAGCAGCCCTGCCGTTCCCGCCCCATACGAGCAGTACTTC. The encoded protein is CASSPAVPAPYEQYF. V is TRBV6-5 and J is TRBJ2-7; D gene unclear. The length of the CDR3 is 15 residues. Trimming removed 6 bases from V and 4 bases from J, with 19 bases in between. Germline V gene sequence: CDR1 MNHEY, CDR2 SVGAGI.

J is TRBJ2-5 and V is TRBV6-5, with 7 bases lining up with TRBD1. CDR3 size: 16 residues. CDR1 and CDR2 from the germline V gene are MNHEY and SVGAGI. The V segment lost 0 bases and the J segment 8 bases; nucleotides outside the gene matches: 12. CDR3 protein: CASSYSLGRQGSTQYF. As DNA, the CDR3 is TGTGCCAGCAGTTACTCATTAGGACGACAGGGAAGCACCCAGTACTTC.

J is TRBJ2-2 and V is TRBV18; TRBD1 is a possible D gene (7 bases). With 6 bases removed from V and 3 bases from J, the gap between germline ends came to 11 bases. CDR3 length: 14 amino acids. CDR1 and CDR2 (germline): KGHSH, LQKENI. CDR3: CASSRGTYTGELFF. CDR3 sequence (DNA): TGTGCCAGCTCCAGGGGGACTTACACCGGGGAGCTGTTTTTT.

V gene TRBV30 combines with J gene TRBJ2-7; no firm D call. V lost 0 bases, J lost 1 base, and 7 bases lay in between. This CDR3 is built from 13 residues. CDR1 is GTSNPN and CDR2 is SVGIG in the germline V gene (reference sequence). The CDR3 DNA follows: TGTGCCTGGAGTGTTGCCCCTTCCTACGAGCAGTACTTC. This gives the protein CAWSVAPSYEQYF.

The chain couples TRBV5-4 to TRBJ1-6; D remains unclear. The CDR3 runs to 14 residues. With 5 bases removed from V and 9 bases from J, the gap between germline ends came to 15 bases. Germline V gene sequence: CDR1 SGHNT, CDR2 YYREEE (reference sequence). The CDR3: CASSLPGGSSPLHF. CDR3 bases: TGTGCCAGCAGTCTGCCCGGAGGTTCTTCACCCCTCCACTTT.